Here is one TCR beta chain with its context. Followed longitudinally, the Seattle patients had been enrolled during active infection. The germline CDR1 and CDR2 sequences are KGHSH and LQKENI. V shed 5 bases, J shed 1 base, and the junction held 3 bases outside the gene matches. CDR3 size: 15 residues. This sample is part of a study of blood T cell repertoires in COVID-19. Whole-study context: Acute-phase and convalescent COVID-19 samples originated in the United States, Italy and Spain. In each case, the material was cDNA or gDNA derived from T cells, B-cell-depleted T cells, or PBMCs.

Per the authors' pipeline: Amplification from reference gene primers served as the basis for estimated nucleated cell counts. Produced via immunoSEQ multiplex PCR; TCRdb's table is partial and in-frame only. V and J calls and clone size are copied from that table; D and trimming were computed from the DNA. The sample lists about 160,000 clones, approximately 79% occurring once. Sequencing was carried out using peripheral blood. The gene calls are TRBV18 and TRBJ2-2; 8 bases map to TRBD1. This sequence was found in a middle-aged woman with COVID-19, enrolled during active disease. This CDR3 is CASSSGTGNTGELFF. The CDR3 coding sequence is TGTGCCAGCTCATCGGGGACAGGGAACACCGGGGAGCTGTTTTTT.